This T cell receptor beta chain was retrieved from a study of blood T cell repertoires in COVID-19. This clone turned up a few times. Libraries were prepared by immunoSEQ multiplex PCR; TCRdb keeps only in-frame clonotypes and omits some of them. The table shows 140,000 or so clones, with about nine tenths occurring only once. CDR1 is MDHEN and CDR2 is SYDVKM in the germline V gene. Trimming took off 7 bases at V and 5 bases at J, with 21 bases between the two ends. The CDR3 runs to 17 residues. Sequenced material: PBMCs or T cells enriched from blood (not recorded which). V and J are TRBV28 and TRBJ1-6; no clear D gene. This clonotype was obtained from a man between 60 and 70 years old who had recovered from COVID-19. CDR3 in DNA: TGTGCCAGCAACACAGCTGTCCTCGCCCGAAATAATTCACCCCTCCACTTT. The encoded protein is CASNTAVLARNNSPLHF. Full variable domain (missing parts from reference TRBV28 and TRBJ1-6): DVKVTQSSRYLVKRTGEKVFLECVQDMDHENMFWYRQDPGLGLRLIYFSYDVKMKEKGDIPEGYSVSREKKERFSLILESASTNQTSMYLCASNTAVLARNNSPLHFGNGTRLTVT.